Listed below are T cell receptor beta chains from one sample, sequenced in a study of T cells after yellow fever vaccination. TCRdb independently ran MiXCR on the 5' RACE reads; one entry per CDR3 protein. Of a few hundred thousand distinct CDR3 sequences listed, 9.5% to 13% are singletons. Material: PBMCs, obtained on the day of the first yellow fever vaccination. Source of these receptors: a man aged 18 to 35 who received the YFV17D yellow fever vaccine. CDR3s include the opening cysteine and the closing phenylalanine or tryptophan. The order of the fields is J gene, V gene, clone size, D gene, CDR3 DNA, CDR3 protein. The D gene is left open where the match is weak. Expanded clones are given a class, and other clones once, few, many or no size at all.

J: TRBJ2-5; V: TRBV5-1; size: -; D: TRBD1; DNA: TGCGCCACCGCGACAGGGTCAATTGGGACCCAGTACTTC; CDR3: CATATGSIGTQYF
J: TRBJ2-3; V: TRBV7-3; size: -; D: TRBD1; DNA: TGTGCCAGCAGCCCGGACAGGGGGCGCGGGGATACGCAGTATTTT; CDR3: CASSPDRGRGDTQYF
J: TRBJ2-3; V: TRBV6-1; size: -; D: -; DNA: TGTGCCAGCAGGAGAACGGGAAACTGGGTAGATACGCAGTATTTT; CDR3: CASRRTGNWVDTQYF
J: TRBJ2-3; V: TRBV4-1; size: -; D: TRBD1; DNA: TGCGCCAGCGTAACCGGGACAGGGGCAGATACGCAGTATTTT; CDR3: CASVTGTGADTQYF
J: TRBJ1-1; V: TRBV18; size: many; D: -; DNA: TGTGCCAGCTCAGGTAGGGGAAGGGCTGAAGCTTTCTTT; CDR3: CASSGRGRAEAFF
J: TRBJ1-1; V: TRBV5-1; size: few; D: -; DNA: TGCGCCAGCAGCTTGGATGGCCCCTGGGACACTGAAGCTTTCTTT; CDR3: CASSLDGPWDTEAFF
J: TRBJ1-6; V: TRBV12-1; size: -; D: -; DNA: TGTGCCAGCAGCTTTGCGCCCCCCGGACAGGAAACTAATTCACCCCTCCACTTT; CDR3: CASSFAPPGQETNSPLHF
J: TRBJ1-1; V: TRBV4-1; size: -; D: -; DNA: TGCGCCAGCAGCCAAGACGGGGACCCTTCCCGGCGGGCTTTCTTT; CDR3: CASSQDGDPSRRAFF
J: TRBJ2-3; V: TRBV19; size: -; D: -; DNA: TGTGCCAGTAGACAGCGACAGGTTCCGCGCACAGATACGCAGTATTTT; CDR3: CASRQRQVPRTDTQYF
J: TRBJ1-5; V: TRBV20-1; size: -; D: -; DNA: TGCAGTGCGAACAGGGCTCCTAGAAGCAATCAGCCCCAGCATTTT; CDR3: CSANRAPRSNQPQHF
J: TRBJ1-1; V: TRBV6-2/TRBV6-3; size: few; D: TRBD1; DNA: TGTGCCAGCAGTCACACCGGGACAGGGTGGACTGAAGCTTTCTTT; CDR3: CASSHTGTGWTEAFF
J: TRBJ2-1; V: TRBV24-1; size: -; D: TRBD1; DNA: TGTGCCACCAGTGATAAAGGGGACAGGGTCATCAATGAGCAGTTCTTC; CDR3: CATSDKGDRVINEQFF
J: TRBJ2-1; V: TRBV11-2; size: few; D: -; DNA: TGTGCCAGCAGTGATCCGTTTGGGCAGTTCTTC; CDR3: CASSDPFGQFF
J: TRBJ2-6; V: TRBV25-1; size: many; D: -; DNA: TGTGCCAGCAGTGAATTGTCCCACACGGGGTCAGGGGCCAACGTCCTGACTTTC; CDR3: CASSELSHTGSGANVLTF
J: TRBJ1-1; V: TRBV10-3; size: few; D: -; DNA: TGTGCCATCAGTAAGAACGGGGACACTGAAGCTTTCTTT; CDR3: CAISKNGDTEAFF
J: TRBJ1-2; V: TRBV7-2; size: -; D: -; DNA: TGTGCCAGCAGCCCTTGGGAACGAGGGCCCGGCTATGGCTACACCTTC; CDR3: CASSPWERGPGYGYTF
J: TRBJ2-1; V: TRBV27; size: -; D: -; DNA: TGTGCCAGCAGTTTGGAAGGGGGGTTCTCCTACAATGAGCAGTTCTTC; CDR3: CASSLEGGFSYNEQFF
J: TRBJ1-1; V: TRBV2; size: -; D: TRBD1; DNA: TGTGCCAGCGTCGGACAGGGGGGCACTGAAGCTTTCTTT; CDR3: CASVGQGGTEAFF
J: TRBJ2-5; V: TRBV4-3; size: -; D: TRBD1; DNA: TGCGCCAGCAGCCAATCACAGGGGTACCAAGAGACCCAGTACTTC; CDR3: CASSQSQGYQETQYF
J: TRBJ2-5; V: TRBV7-7; size: -; D: -; DNA: TGTGCCAGCAGCTTAACAGGGACGGAGACCCAGTACTTC; CDR3: CASSLTGTETQYF
J: TRBJ1-2; V: TRBV20-1; size: few; D: -; DNA: TGCAGTGCTAGAGATCCCCTCACCTATGGCTACACCTTC; CDR3: CSARDPLTYGYTF
J: TRBJ1-5; V: TRBV6-2/TRBV6-3; size: -; D: TRBD1; DNA: TGTGCCAGCACGATTGACAGGGGAGGCCAGCCCCAGCATTTT; CDR3: CASTIDRGGQPQHF
J: TRBJ1-1; V: TRBV2; size: few; D: TRBD1; DNA: TGTGCCAGCAGGGGACAGACACTAAACACTGAAGCTTTCTTT; CDR3: CASRGQTLNTEAFF
J: TRBJ2-2; V: TRBV19; size: -; D: -; DNA: TGTGCCAGTAGACCGACCGTGGGGCCCGGGGAGCTGTTTTTT; CDR3: CASRPTVGPGELFF
J: TRBJ2-7; V: TRBV7-6; size: -; D: TRBD2; DNA: TGTGCCAGCAGCCATGGACTAGCGGGGGGCAACCTCCTCGAGCAGTACTTC; CDR3: CASSHGLAGGNLLEQYF
J: TRBJ2-1; V: TRBV4-3; size: -; D: TRBD2; DNA: TGCGCCAGAAGCCAACCTAGCGGGGGGGTTAATGAGCAGTTCTTC; CDR3: CARSQPSGGVNEQFF
J: TRBJ1-2; V: TRBV5-4; size: -; D: -; DNA: TGTGCCAGCAGCTCATTTGTGGCTCAGGGTGATTATGGCTACACCTTC; CDR3: CASSSFVAQGDYGYTF
J: TRBJ2-1; V: TRBV20-1; size: few; D: -; DNA: TGCAGTGCTAGAGATCCCAGTTCTGACAATGAGCAGTTCTTC; CDR3: CSARDPSSDNEQFF
J: TRBJ2-2; V: TRBV11-2; size: few; D: TRBD2; DNA: TGTGCCAGCAGCGAAAACCTAGCGGGGGGCGGGGTCACCGGGGAGCTGTTTTTT; CDR3: CASSENLAGGGVTGELFF
J: TRBJ2-1; V: TRBV5-1; size: many; D: TRBD1; DNA: TGCGCCAGCAGCGGAGGACAGGGCGTGACGAATGAGCAGTTCTTC; CDR3: CASSGGQGVTNEQFF
J: TRBJ2-1; V: TRBV12-3/TRBV12-4; size: few; D: -; DNA: TGTGCCAGCAGTTCCATATTCGGGGGGCGGCTCAATGAGCAGTTCTTC; CDR3: CASSSIFGGRLNEQFF
J: TRBJ2-1; V: TRBV27; size: -; D: -; DNA: TGTGCCAGCAGCTGGAATCCGCGGGGTGAGCAGTTCTTC; CDR3: CASSWNPRGEQFF
J: TRBJ2-2; V: TRBV5-4; size: few; D: -; DNA: TGTGCCAGCAGCTTGTTGGGCGTCAACACCGGGGAGCTGTTTTTT; CDR3: CASSLLGVNTGELFF
J: TRBJ2-1; V: TRBV12-3/TRBV12-4; size: few; D: TRBD2; DNA: TGTGCCAGCAGTCTTAGCGGGGGTCTGCGACATGAGCAGTTCTTC; CDR3: CASSLSGGLRHEQFF
J: TRBJ2-1; V: TRBV7-6; size: few; D: -; DNA: TGTGCCAGCAGCGACCCGGGCGATGAGCAGTTCTTC; CDR3: CASSDPGDEQFF
J: TRBJ1-4; V: TRBV5-1; size: few; D: TRBD1; DNA: TGCGCCAGCAGCAAGGGGGCCTCTAATGAAAAACTGTTTTTT; CDR3: CASSKGASNEKLFF